This T cell receptor (beta chain) was sequenced in a study of shared clonotypes between healthy human individuals. Findings and caveats of the study: Represented genetic and exposure-history diversity was restricted by having few donors.

In the case of this clone: The target antigen is unknown.

Several immunoSEQ plates held equal portions of the genomic DNA taken from each subset. Per the original data handling: Filtering differed for immunoSEQ, which gave only junction sequences without quality scores. Assay: immunoSEQ multiplex PCR; the TCRdb copy retains only in-frame clones and omits some. Clonal size and the V and J genes are those of that table, whereas D and trimming came from the DNA. The sample contains about 560,000 clones, around three quarters of which appear only once. The CDR3 runs 13 residues. Germline loops: CDR1 SGHRS, CDR2 YFSETQ. V shed 6 bases and J shed 2 bases, with 11 bases lying between them.

The sequence came from a middle-aged woman in good health. Some clones in this sample may be carry-over from other donors' samples. This chain connects TRBV5-1 to TRBJ1-2, with D possibly TRBD1 on 6 matching bases. Sequencing was done on a sample of PBMCs. The CDR3 region has the DNA TGCGCCAGCAACGACGACAGGAACTATGGCTACACCTTC. It yields the protein CASNDDRNYGYTF.